This TCR beta chain was identified in a study of cytomegalovirus exposure and HLA in healthy donors. The donors, nominally healthy at sampling, likely had unrecorded immune exposures. With 60 Vbeta and 13 Jbeta primers, the PCR was carried out. TCRdb's table, derived via immunoSEQ multiplex PCR, lists solely in-frame clones and lacks some. The table records 170,000 or so clones, just under 80% of them present only once. General study points: There were some V segments, including TRBV6-2 and TRBV6-3, excluded as indistinguishable.

The CDR3 is made up of 15 amino acids. The ends lost 4 bases at V and 6 bases at J; junction bases unmatched: 9. Germline CDR1 is PRHDT and CDR2 is FYEKMQ (reference sequence). A remark on this clone: Its antigen is unknown.

Sequencing used PBMCs. J is TRBJ1-2 and V is TRBV13, with TRBD1 matching over 9 bases. This receptor was taken from a woman aged 50 to 60 in good health and CMV-seropositive. The CDR3 DNA is TGTGCCAGCAGCTACTACCCCGGGACAGGGAATGGCTACACCTTC. Translating gives CASSYYPGTGNGYTF.